The 21 T cell receptor beta chains given below trace back to one sample, sequenced in a study of shared clonotypes between healthy human individuals. Clones were read by immunoSEQ multiplex PCR, and TCRdb kept only the in-frame ones, dropping some. Counted here are about 2 million clones, 85% to 95% occurring once; the ten biggest clones make up 0.13%. Sequencing was carried out using naive CD4+ T cells sorted from blood. Specified subset: CD45RA+ positively selected. These receptors came from a man aged 18 to 29 in good health.

V is TRBV4-3 and J is TRBJ2-2; D unclear. Trimming removed 0 bases at V and 1 base at J, with 3 bases between. The CDR3 sequence is 14 residues long. Germline V lookup: CDR1 LGHNA, CDR2 YSLEER. This chain's CDR3 is CASSQDQNTGELFF. The CDR3 nucleotides read TGCGCCAGCAGCCAAGATCAGAACACCGGGGAGCTGTTTTTT.

The chain employs TRBV9 and TRBJ1-2; D not certain. CDR1 SGDLS and CDR2 YYNGEE come from the germline V gene. Between the trimmed V and J ends, which lost 1 base and 1 base, there was a span of 11 bases. The CDR3 is 15 residues long. The chain's CDR3 is CASSVFSDINYGYTF. Written as DNA, the CDR3 is TGTGCCAGCAGCGTATTCAGCGATATTAACTATGGCTACACCTTC.

Points on this clone: Other DNA sequences in the same sample also yield this CDR3. V usage is TRBV10-3 and J usage is TRBJ2-5, with D possibly TRBD1 on 5 matching bases. The CDR3 totals 13 residues. Germline V gene sequence: CDR1 ENHRY, CDR2 SYGVKD. The V gene lost 4 bases and the J gene lost 5 bases, with 11 bases spanning the gap. The CDR3, as DNA: TGTGCCATCAGTGGGGGCCAACGGGAGACCCAGTACTTC. Encoded protein: CAISGGQRETQYF.

CDR3 protein: CASSIQGGFDEQYF. In DNA, the CDR3 is TGTGCCAGTAGTATACAGGGAGGGTTCGACGAGCAGTACTTC. The chain has TRBV19 and TRBJ2-7, with TRBD2 matching 7 bases. The V and J ends lost 2 bases and 5 bases, in that order; junction bases with no gene match: 6. The CDR3 sequence is 14 residues long. Germline-derived CDR1 and CDR2 are LNHDA and SQIVND (reference sequence).

V gene TRBV19 combines with J gene TRBJ2-2; TRBD1 is a possible D gene (6 bases). The CDR3 length is 15 residues. The V end was cut by 9 bases, the J end by 3 bases, with 17 bases between. Germline CDR1 LNHDA, CDR2 SQIVND (reference sequence). DNA for the CDR3: TGTGCCAGCCCTACAGGGCATTGCGACACCGGGGAGCTGTTTTTT. Encoded protein: CASPTGHCDTGELFF.

The chain links TRBV18 to TRBJ2-1, with D tentatively TRBD1 (6 bases). Trimming took off 0 bases at V and 7 bases at J, with 13 bases between the two ends. Germline values: CDR1 KGHSH, CDR2 LQKENI. The CDR3 is 15 amino acids. The CDR3 loop is CASSPPAQGRNEQFF. The CDR3 DNA reads as TGTGCCAGCTCACCACCGGCGCAGGGGAGAAATGAGCAGTTCTTC.

The chain combines TRBV5-4 with TRBJ2-2; D tentatively fits TRBD1 or TRBD2 (6 bases each). CDR3 size: 16 residues. V shed 4 bases and J shed 4 bases, with 17 bases lying between them. Germline V CDR1 and CDR2: SGHNT, YYREEE (reference sequence). This CDR3 is CASSPGGGRITGELFF. In DNA form, the CDR3 reads TGTGCCAGCAGCCCCGGTGGGGGGCGCATCACCGGGGAGCTGTTTTTT.

The table lists this clone with a count of one. This chain uses TRBV18 with TRBJ1-4; D is uncertain. The CDR3 loop spans 15 amino acids. Germline V gives CDR1 KGHSH, CDR2 LQKENI. Between the trimmed V and J ends, which lost 2 bases and 8 bases, there was a span of 15 bases. CDR3 amino acids: CASSPGSSPGEKLFF. CDR3 nucleotide sequence: TGTGCCAGCTCACCAGGGAGCTCCCCTGGGGAAAAACTGTTTTTT.

The chain joins TRBV6-6 to TRBJ2-7, with D tentatively TRBD2 (6 bases). This CDR3 spans 15 amino acids. The V end was cut by 6 bases, the J end by 0 bases, with 15 bases between. Germline V gene lookup returns CDR1 MNHNY and CDR2 SVGAGI (reference sequence). The CDR3 reads CASRLTEGPSYEQYF. The CDR3 region has the DNA TGTGCCAGCAGACTAACGGAGGGGCCCTCCTACGAGCAGTACTTC.

The chain is built from TRBV2 and TRBJ2-1; 7 nucleotides agree with TRBD2. This CDR3 has 15 residues. V was clipped by 8 bases and J by 0 bases; unmatched bases: 7. Germline values: CDR1 SNHLY, CDR2 FYNNEI. CDR3 sequence reads: CASCLAESSYNEQFF. The CDR3 DNA reads as TGTGCCAGCTGTCTAGCGGAAAGCTCCTACAATGAGCAGTTCTTC. The complete variable domain, with remaining parts taken from reference TRBV2 and TRBJ2-1, reads EPEVTQTPSHQVTQMGQEVILRCVPISNHLYFYWYRQILGQKVEFLVSFYNNEISEKSEIFDDQFSVERPDGSNFTLKIRSTKLEDSAMYFCASCLAESSYNEQFFGPGTRLTVL.

This clone was observed once. The chain uses TRBV30 and TRBJ1-2; D not certain. The CDR3 has 11 residues. The germline V gene encodes CDR1 GTSNPN and CDR2 SVGIG (reference sequence). V dropped 2 bases and J dropped 4 bases, with 5 bases sitting between them. CDR3 nucleotide sequence: TGTGCCTGGAGTACAGCCTATGGCTACACCTTC. Amino acid sequence: CAWSTAYGYTF.

The chain couples TRBV5-1 to TRBJ2-3, with D unclear. The V and J ends lost 0 bases and 0 bases respectively, with 8 bases between them. Germline V gives CDR1 SGHRS, CDR2 YFSETQ. The CDR3 has 15 amino acids. The DNA for the CDR3 is TGCGCCAGCAGCTTGGAGCAACCTAGCACAGATACGCAGTATTTT. Its translation: CASSLEQPSTDTQYF.

V is TRBV6-5 and J is TRBJ2-3, with 10 bases that match TRBD2. V was clipped by 10 bases and J by 2 bases; unmatched bases: 9. The germline CDR1 and CDR2 sequences are MNHEY and SVGAGI. The CDR3 extends over 15 amino acids. The CDR3 is CAISPTSGLTDTQYF. CDR3 in DNA: TGTGCCATCAGCCCGACTAGCGGGCTCACAGATACGCAGTATTTT.

V usage is TRBV6-5 and J usage is TRBJ1-2; TRBD1 is a possible D gene (6 bases). Germline values: CDR1 MNHEY, CDR2 SVGAGI. The germline V and J ends were trimmed by 5 bases and 6 bases, with 16 bases remaining between them. The CDR3 has 14 amino acids. CDR3 in DNA: TGTGCCAGCAGTCCCGTAGGGGGAGGGCATGGCTACACCTTC. Protein sequence: CASSPVGGGHGYTF.

The chain carries TRBV11-3 and TRBJ2-1; no definite D call. Trimming pared 5 bases from V and 7 bases from J, leaving 12 bases between. The CDR3 totals 13 residues. The germline CDR1 and CDR2 sequences are SGHNT and YENEEA. CDR3 loop: CASSLNSLNEQFF. The CDR3 nucleotides are TGTGCCAGCAGCCTGAATTCCCTAAATGAGCAGTTCTTC. The variable domain in full, completed from reference TRBV11-3 and TRBJ2-1, reads EAGVVQSPRYKIIEKKQPVAFWCNPISGHNTLYWYLQNLGQGPELLIRYENEEAVDDSQLPKDRFSAERLKGVDSTLKIQPAELGDSAVYLCASSLNSLNEQFFGPGTRLTVL.

Remarks on this clone: Other DNA variants within this sample encode the same CDR3. V is TRBV11-2 and J is TRBJ2-7, with D uncertain. The germline gives CDR1 SGHAT, CDR2 FQNNGV. The V end was cut by 1 base, the J end by 2 bases, with 3 bases between. The CDR3 sequence is 12 residues long. The CDR3 region has the DNA TGTGCCAGCAGCTTAGTAACCTACGAGCAGTACTTC. This sequence encodes CASSLVTYEQYF.

The genes are TRBV6-1 and TRBJ1-3; no clear D gene. CDR3 length equals 15 residues. The germline V gene has CDR1 MNHNS and CDR2 SASEGT. The V end was cut by 3 bases, the J end by 4 bases, with 13 bases between. CDR3 DNA sequence: TGTGCCAGCAGTGATTCACAGTTAGGCGGAAACACCATATATTTT. Its translation is CASSDSQLGGNTIYF.

A single count supports this clone. This chain joins TRBV7-8 and TRBJ2-2; D is unresolved. The V end was cut by 0 bases, the J end by 6 bases, with 2 bases between. This CDR3 comprises 12 residues. Germline CDR1 SGHVS, CDR2 FQNEAQ. CDR3 in amino acids: CASSLAPGELFF. The CDR3 DNA sequence: TGTGCCAGCAGCTTAGCTCCCGGGGAGCTGTTTTTT.

The chain couples TRBV21-1 to TRBJ2-1; the DNA was not compared with TRBD2, the D call given in the table. TRBV21-1 is assigned pseudogene status. This CDR3 is 16 amino acids long. The CDR3 nucleotides are TGTGCCAGCAGCCTACTACCTAGCAGGTCCTACAATGAGCAGTTCTTC. Protein product: CASSLLPSRSYNEQFF.

The chain has TRBV5-8 and TRBJ2-2; D gene ambiguous. The CDR3 covers 16 residues. Germline V gene data show CDR1 as SGHTS and CDR2 as YDEGEE. Trimming cost V 2 bases and J 6 bases, with 17 bases left between them. CDR3 protein: CASSFSPQAIAGELFF. The CDR3 region has the DNA TGTGCCAGCAGCTTTTCCCCCCAGGCAATTGCCGGGGAGCTGTTTTTT.

V and J are TRBV30 and TRBJ1-2, with 8 nucleotides matching TRBD1. Germline V lookup: CDR1 GTSNPN, CDR2 SVGIG (reference sequence). The CDR3 has 13 residues. V was pared by 3 bases and J by 8 bases, with 8 bases of the junction left unmatched. In nucleotides, the CDR3 is TGTGCCTGGAGGGGAATGGACAGGGAAGGCTACACCTTC. Encoded protein: CAWRGMDREGYTF. Supplemented by reference TRBV30 and TRBJ1-2, the full variable domain reads SQTIHQWPATLVQPVGSPLSLECTVEGTSNPNLYWYRQAAGRGLQLLFYSVGIGQISSEVPQNLSASRPQDRQFILSSKKLLLSDSGFYLCAWRGMDREGYTFGSGTRLTVV.